The clone carrying this TCR beta chain was observed many times. Its target is not known. The record originates from a study of CD8 T cells in ankylosing spondylitis. In making TCR beta libraries, quantitative 5'-RACE with molecular barcodes was used. TCRdb independently ran MiXCR on the 5' RACE reads; one entry per CDR3 protein. The sample includes 200,000 to 250,000 distinct CDR3 sequences, roughly a tenth of them seen just once. Study findings and constraints: It was reported that disease-linked clones were significantly enriched in matched ankylosing spondylitis synovial fluid. Ankylosing spondylitis blood appeared to be characterized by a TCR beta motif of eight or nine highly homologous variants. Prior work had noted some motif variants in reactive arthritis blood and synovial fluid.

CDR3 length: 14 amino acids. With 5 bases removed from V and 7 bases from J, the gap between germline ends came to 12 bases. The germline V gene encodes CDR1 SGHTA and CDR2 FQGTGA. The genes are TRBV7-3 and TRBJ1-6, with D maybe TRBD1 (5 bases). Sequenced sample: blood, either unsorted or a sorted T cell fraction (not recorded which). The clonotype comes from a male donor with ankylosing spondylitis or in good health (not recorded which). The CDR3 sequence: CASSPGTVNSPLHF. DNA of the CDR3: TGTGCCAGCAGCCCCGGGACCGTCAATTCACCCCTCCACTTT.